The 16 T cell receptor beta chains reported below all come from one sample, sequenced in a study of blood T cell repertoires in COVID-19. Method: immunoSEQ multiplex PCR; TCRdb's copy keeps in-frame clones and lacks some. Counted here are about 250,000 clones, 88% occurring once; the ten biggest clones make up 0.9% to 1%. The source material was peripheral blood. The origin of the receptors is a woman between 40 and 50 years old who had recovered from COVID-19.

The gene calls are TRBV6-2 or TRBV6-3 and TRBJ2-1; possible D gene TRBD2, 5 bases. Germline lookup yields CDR1 MNHEY and CDR2 SVGEGT. V shed 4 bases and J shed 0 bases, with 13 bases lying between them. The CDR3 has 16 residues. The CDR3 protein is CASSSQRFSSYNEQFF. DNA of the CDR3: TGTGCCAGCAGTTCACAGCGGTTTAGCTCCTACAATGAGCAGTTCTTC.

The chain joins TRBV19 to TRBJ2-1; no reliable D call. Germline CDR1 is LNHDA and CDR2 is SQIVND (reference sequence). The germline V and J ends were trimmed by 6 bases and 5 bases, with 14 bases remaining between them. This CDR3 has 14 amino acids. CDR3 in amino acids: CASSQYLRDNEQFF. The DNA of the CDR3 is TGTGCCAGTAGCCAGTACCTCCGGGACAATGAGCAGTTCTTC.

V is TRBV10-3 and J is TRBJ2-5; D is possibly TRBD1 (6 bases). The V end lost 4 bases, the J end lost 0 bases, and 18 bases lay between the germline ends. The CDR3 runs to 17 residues. The V gene's germline CDR1 is ENHRY and CDR2 SYGVKD. CDR3 residues: CAISGIGGRGHQETQYF. CDR3 coding DNA: TGTGCCATCAGTGGCATTGGGGGCAGGGGCCACCAAGAGACCCAGTACTTC.

The V call is TRBV6-4, the J call TRBJ2-3, with 7 positions matching TRBD2. The J segment lost 1 base and the V segment lost 6 bases, leaving 4 bases of the junction unmatched. Germline assignment: CDR1 MRHNA and CDR2 SNTAGT. CDR3 length: 14 amino acids. This CDR3 reads CASRALAGTDTQYF. The CDR3 DNA is TGTGCCAGCAGAGCCCTAGCGGGCACAGATACGCAGTATTTT.

The rearrangement links TRBV9 to TRBJ2-7, with 8 bases fitting TRBD1. J gave up 2 bases and V 3 bases, and 7 bases lay outside the gene matches. Germline-derived CDR1 and CDR2 are SGDLS and YYNGEE. The CDR3 is 15 residues long. CDR3 sequence reads: CASSDQRTGPYEQYF. For the CDR3, the DNA is TGTGCCAGCAGCGACCAGAGGACAGGGCCCTACGAGCAGTACTTC.

The V and J genes are TRBV3-1 (or the pseudogene TRBV3-2) and TRBJ1-2; D unclear. The CDR3 covers 12 residues. V shed 2 bases and J shed 7 bases, with 8 bases lying between them. CDR1 LGHDT and CDR2 YNNKEL come from the germline V gene (reference sequence). The CDR3 region has the DNA TGTGCCAGCAGCCAACCCTCGAGTGGCTACACCTTC. Amino acids: CASSQPSSGYTF.

This clone was observed once. The chain joins TRBV2 to TRBJ2-1, with 14 bases that match TRBD2. This CDR3 spans 17 amino acids. Losses at the gene ends were 5 bases for V and 9 bases for J; bases not matched to a gene: 12. Germline loops: CDR1 SNHLY, CDR2 FYNNEI. The CDR3 DNA sequence: TGTGCCAGCAGTCCGATCCCGGGACTAGCGGGAGCAGGTGAGCAGTTCTTC. Translation gives CASSPIPGLAGAGEQFF. Based on the CDR3 plus reference TRBV2 and TRBJ2-1, the full variable domain is EPEVTQTPSHQVTQMGQEVILRCVPISNHLYFYWYRQILGQKVEFLVSFYNNEISEKSEIFDDQFSVERPDGSNFTLKIRSTKLEDSAMYFCASSPIPGLAGAGEQFFGPGTRLTVL.

The rearrangement joins TRBV25-1 to TRBJ2-5, with 11 positions matching TRBD1. V shed 10 bases, J shed 4 bases, and the junction held 8 bases outside the gene matches. The CDR3 contains 14 residues. CDR1 MGHDK and CDR2 SYGVNS come from the germline V gene. The CDR3 bases are TGTGCCACCAGGGACAGGGGGTGGGGAGAGACCCAGTACTTC. Translation gives CATRDRGWGETQYF.

Only a few counts were recorded for this clone. V and J are TRBV29-1 and TRBJ2-1, with 7 bases identical to TRBD2. Trimming at V came to 8 bases and at J to 0 bases, leaving 4 bases not matched to a gene. The germline gives CDR1 SQVTM, CDR2 ANQGSEA. The CDR3 is made up of 13 amino acids. The CDR3 protein is CSSRGGSYNEQFF. DNA for the CDR3: TGCAGCTCACGCGGGGGCTCCTACAATGAGCAGTTCTTC.

This clone was counted a single time. CDR3 DNA sequence: TGTGCCAGCAGTTCCCGTTCTAGCGGGGCCTACGAGCAGTACTTC. Its translation: CASSSRSSGAYEQYF. The chain links TRBV6-5 to TRBJ2-7; 9 nucleotides agree with TRBD2. Unmatched junction bases numbered 6, after V lost 4 bases and J lost 2 bases. This CDR3 has 15 residues. Germline CDR1 MNHEY, CDR2 SVGAGI.

The V call is TRBV6-4, the J call TRBJ2-5, with 9 bases lining up with TRBD1. The V gene's germline CDR1 is MRHNA and CDR2 SNTAGT. Losses at the gene ends were 3 bases for V and 5 bases for J; bases not matched to a gene: 7. The CDR3 loop spans 15 amino acids. The CDR3, as DNA: TGTGCCAGCAGTGAGAAGACAGGGGGGCATGAGACCCAGTACTTC. Its protein product is CASSEKTGGHETQYF.

The chain recombines TRBV18 with TRBJ1-5; D possibly corresponds to TRBD1 (6 bases). Deletions cut 3 bases from V and 1 base from J, with 16 bases between. This CDR3 has 17 amino acids. Germline V gene sequence: CDR1 KGHSH, CDR2 LQKENI. CDR3 sequence (DNA): TGTGCCAGCTCACCCGCGATGGGGGCTGGAAGCAATCAGCCCCAGCATTTT. Translated, it gives CASSPAMGAGSNQPQHF.

The chain recombines TRBV19 with TRBJ2-6; D possibly corresponds to TRBD2 (5 bases). CDR1 and CDR2 (germline): LNHDA, SQIVND (reference sequence). The CDR3 length is 18 residues. With 4 bases removed from V and 2 bases from J, the gap between germline ends came to 18 bases. The CDR3 reads CASSSKGGRLTGANVLTF. CDR3 coding DNA: TGTGCCAGTAGTAGTAAGGGCGGGCGCCTGACTGGGGCCAACGTCCTGACTTTC.

J is TRBJ2-1 and V is TRBV6-2 or TRBV6-3; unclear D gene. Germline lookup yields CDR1 MNHEY and CDR2 SVGEGT. Trimming took 2 bases from V and 8 from J, leaving 7 bases between them. The CDR3 is 12 residues long. CDR3 protein: CASSYGLHEQFF. The CDR3, as DNA: TGTGCCAGCAGTTACGGCCTCCATGAGCAGTTCTTC.

The chain has TRBV6-4 and TRBJ1-2; tentative D call: TRBD1 (5 bases). Germline V CDR1 and CDR2: MRHNA, SNTAGT. Deletions cut 0 bases from V and 1 base from J, with 18 bases between. This CDR3 has 18 amino acids. The CDR3 DNA is TGTGCCAGCAGTGACTCGATAGGGGCAGATGGCGATAACTATGGCTACACCTTC. Its translation is CASSDSIGADGDNYGYTF.

This clone was found once. The chain uses TRBV24-1 and TRBJ1-1; the match to TRBD1 covers 8 bases. The CDR3 consists of 14 residues. The trim removed 5 bases at V and 5 bases at J, leaving 6 bases unmatched. CDR1 and CDR2 (germline): KGHDR, SFDVKD. The CDR3 DNA sequence: TGTGCCACCAGTGCCCCGGGACAGGAGACTGAAGCTTTCTTT. This translates into CATSAPGQETEAFF.